This T cell receptor (beta chain) was captured in a study of blood T cells in healthy people across ages. A J-beta primer mix and a sample-barcoded 5' primer were used in a second PCR of roughly 7 to 12 cycles. TCRdb passed the 5' RACE reads through MiXCR, listing each CDR3 protein once. Of some 1 million distinct CDR3 sequences listed, under 45% are singletons. V lost 5 bases to trimming and J lost 2 bases, with 18 bases between them. Germline CDR1 SGHVS, CDR2 FQNEAQ. The CDR3 is 16 amino acids. Sequencing input: blood. V gene TRBV7-8 combines with J gene TRBJ2-5; maybe TRBD1 (6 bases). This receptor was obtained from a woman in her sixties or seventies in good health. CDR3 protein: CASSPPLGQLQETQYF. The CDR3 bases are TGTGCCAGCAGCCCCCCACTAGGACAGTTACAAGAGACCCAGTACTTC.